This is a list of T cell receptor beta chains from one sample in a study of cytomegalovirus exposure and HLA in healthy donors. The data were produced by immunoSEQ multiplex PCR, yet TCRdb's version contains in-frame clones alone and is incomplete. Its table lists fewer than 60,000 clones. Material for sequencing was PBMCs. Receptors were obtained from a woman aged 40 to 50 in good health and CMV-seronegative. Both conserved end residues are part of each CDR3. Each record gives: J gene, V gene, D gene, CDR3 DNA, CDR3 protein. The D gene is left open where the match is weak.

J gene: TRBJ1-4
V gene: TRBV19
D gene: TRBD1
CDR3 DNA: TGTGCCAGTAGTCTCTCAGGGGGCGCCAATGAAAAACTGTTTTTT
CDR3 protein: CASSLSGGANEKLFF

J gene: TRBJ2-7
V gene: TRBV7-2
D gene: TRBD1
CDR3 DNA: TGTGCCAGCAGCCGGACAGGGGGCACCCACTACGAGCAGTACTTC
CDR3 protein: CASSRTGGTHYEQYF

J gene: TRBJ2-7
V gene: TRBV6-5
D gene: TRBD1
CDR3 DNA: TGTGCCAGCAGTGGGACAGGCAGCTCCTACGAGCAGTACTTC
CDR3 protein: CASSGTGSSYEQYF

J gene: TRBJ1-4
V gene: TRBV6-1
D gene: -
CDR3 DNA: TGTGCCAGCAGTGAACAGGGTCGAGATGAAAAACTGTTTTTT
CDR3 protein: CASSEQGRDEKLFF

J gene: TRBJ2-7
V gene: TRBV27
D gene: -
CDR3 DNA: TGTGCCAGCAGTTCAGTTCTAGCTAGCGAGCAGTACTTC
CDR3 protein: CASSSVLASEQYF

J gene: TRBJ2-1
V gene: TRBV7-2
D gene: TRBD1
CDR3 DNA: TGTGCCAGCAGCCTGGGACAGCGCACCTACAATGAGCAGTTCTTC
CDR3 protein: CASSLGQRTYNEQFF

J gene: TRBJ2-1
V gene: TRBV27
D gene: TRBD2
CDR3 DNA: TGTGCCAGCAGTTTACGGGCTAGCGGGAACGTGCAGTTCTTC
CDR3 protein: CASSLRASGNVQFF

J gene: TRBJ2-7
V gene: TRBV21-1
D gene: -
CDR3 DNA: TGTGCCAGCAGCGGCCGGGACTACCCCTCCGAGCAGTACTTC
CDR3 protein: CASSGRDYPSEQYF

J gene: TRBJ2-7
V gene: TRBV11-2
D gene: -
CDR3 DNA: TGTGCCAGCAGTCCGGGGATTCGGTTTTACGAGCAGTACTTC
CDR3 protein: CASSPGIRFYEQYF

J gene: TRBJ1-1
V gene: TRBV6-1
D gene: -
CDR3 DNA: TGTGCCACCCTGGAGGGGAACGCTGAAGCTTTCTTT
CDR3 protein: CATLEGNAEAFF

J gene: TRBJ2-5
V gene: TRBV28
D gene: TRBD2
CDR3 DNA: TGTGCCAGCATAGCGGGAGCGTTGGAGACCCAGTACTTC
CDR3 protein: CASIAGALETQYF

J gene: TRBJ2-2
V gene: TRBV19
D gene: TRBD1
CDR3 DNA: TGTGCCAGTAGCATCAGGGCAGGGGGCATCACCGGGGAGCTGTTTTTT
CDR3 protein: CASSIRAGGITGELFF

J gene: TRBJ2-7
V gene: TRBV19
D gene: TRBD2
CDR3 DNA: TGTGCCAGTAGTATCGCGGGGGGGTCGCCCTACGAGCAGTACTTC
CDR3 protein: CASSIAGGSPYEQYF

J gene: TRBJ2-2
V gene: TRBV19
D gene: TRBD2
CDR3 DNA: TGTGCCAGTAGTGGACAAGCGGGAGCGAACACCGGGGAGCTGTTTTTT
CDR3 protein: CASSGQAGANTGELFF

J gene: TRBJ2-7
V gene: TRBV15
D gene: TRBD1
CDR3 DNA: TGTGCCACCAGCAGAGATAGGGGGACAGGGGAAGGTGAGCAGTACTTC
CDR3 protein: CATSRDRGTGEGEQYF

J gene: TRBJ2-7
V gene: TRBV19
D gene: TRBD2
CDR3 DNA: TGTGCCAGTAGTCTAGCGGGAGGAACTTACGAGCAGTACTTC
CDR3 protein: CASSLAGGTYEQYF

J gene: TRBJ1-1
V gene: TRBV7-9
D gene: TRBD1
CDR3 DNA: TGTGCCAGCAGCCTCAGTAGGGGGCCGGGGACTGAAGCTTTCTTT
CDR3 protein: CASSLSRGPGTEAFF

J gene: TRBJ2-7
V gene: TRBV6-6
D gene: TRBD2
CDR3 DNA: TGTGCCAGCAGTTACGCCTCACTAGCGGGTCCGTACGAGCAGTACTTC
CDR3 protein: CASSYASLAGPYEQYF

J gene: TRBJ1-1
V gene: TRBV11-1
D gene: -
CDR3 DNA: TGTGCCAGCAGCCTCAGCGGGACGAACACTGAAGCTTTCTTT
CDR3 protein: CASSLSGTNTEAFF

J gene: TRBJ1-6
V gene: TRBV7-9
D gene: -
CDR3 DNA: TGTGCCAGCAGCTTAGACGGGAATTCACCCCTCCACTTT
CDR3 protein: CASSLDGNSPLHF

J gene: TRBJ2-5
V gene: TRBV5-4
D gene: TRBD1
CDR3 DNA: TGTGCCAGCAGCACCCCCAGACAGGGCAAAGAGACCCAGTACTTC
CDR3 protein: CASSTPRQGKETQYF

J gene: TRBJ1-1
V gene: TRBV5-4
D gene: TRBD1
CDR3 DNA: TGTGCCAGCAGTCCCCCCGACAGGGGCGCTGAAGCTTTCTTT
CDR3 protein: CASSPPDRGAEAFF

J gene: TRBJ1-1
V gene: TRBV4-2
D gene: -
CDR3 DNA: TGTGCCAGCAGCCAGGCCATCGGGAGACAGCGGTTGAACACTGAAGATTTCTTT
CDR3 protein: CASSQAIGRQRLNTEDFF

J gene: TRBJ2-1
V gene: TRBV11-2
D gene: TRBD1
CDR3 DNA: TGTGCCAGCAGACTGGGGACAGTAACCTACAATGAGCAGTTCTTC
CDR3 protein: CASRLGTVTYNEQFF